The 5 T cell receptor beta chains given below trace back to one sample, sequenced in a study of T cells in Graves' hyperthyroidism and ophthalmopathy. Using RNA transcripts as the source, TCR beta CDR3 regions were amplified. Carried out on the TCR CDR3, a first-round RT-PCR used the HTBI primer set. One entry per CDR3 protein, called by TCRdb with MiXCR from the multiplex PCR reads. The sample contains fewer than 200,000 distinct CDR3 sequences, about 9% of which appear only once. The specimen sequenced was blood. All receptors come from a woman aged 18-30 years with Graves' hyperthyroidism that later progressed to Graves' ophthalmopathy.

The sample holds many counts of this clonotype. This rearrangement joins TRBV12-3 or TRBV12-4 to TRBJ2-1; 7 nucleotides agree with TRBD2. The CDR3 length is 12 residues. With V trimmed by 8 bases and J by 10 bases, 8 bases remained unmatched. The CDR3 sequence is CASEGLTGEQFF. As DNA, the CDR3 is TGTGCCAGCGAGGGACTAACTGGGGAGCAGTTCTTC.

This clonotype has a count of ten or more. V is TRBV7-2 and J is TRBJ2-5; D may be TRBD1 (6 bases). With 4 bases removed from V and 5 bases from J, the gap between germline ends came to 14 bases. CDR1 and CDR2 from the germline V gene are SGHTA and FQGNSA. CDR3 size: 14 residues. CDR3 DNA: TGTGCCAGCAGCTCCGGGACAATGGGGGAGACCCAGTACTTC. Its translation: CASSSGTMGETQYF. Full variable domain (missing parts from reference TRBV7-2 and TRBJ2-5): GAGVSQSPSNKVTEKGKDVELRCDPISGHTALYWYRQSLGQGLEFLIYFQGNSAPDKSGLPSDRFSAERTGGSVSTLTIQRTQQEDSAVYLCASSSGTMGETQYFGPGTRLLVL.

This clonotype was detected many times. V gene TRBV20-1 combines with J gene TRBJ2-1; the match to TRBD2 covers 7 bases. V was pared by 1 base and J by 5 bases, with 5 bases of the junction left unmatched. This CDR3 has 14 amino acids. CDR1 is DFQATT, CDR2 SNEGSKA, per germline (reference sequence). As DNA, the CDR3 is TGCAGTGCTAGAGGGGGCCTAGCGGACAATGAGCAGTTCTTC. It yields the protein CSARGGLADNEQFF.

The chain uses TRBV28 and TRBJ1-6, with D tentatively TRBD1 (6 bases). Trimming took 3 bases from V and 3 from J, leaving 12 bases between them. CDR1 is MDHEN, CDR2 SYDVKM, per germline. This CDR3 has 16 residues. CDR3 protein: CASSFEGGGYNSPLHF. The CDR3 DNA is TGTGCCAGCAGTTTTGAGGGGGGCGGCTATAATTCACCCCTCCACTTT.

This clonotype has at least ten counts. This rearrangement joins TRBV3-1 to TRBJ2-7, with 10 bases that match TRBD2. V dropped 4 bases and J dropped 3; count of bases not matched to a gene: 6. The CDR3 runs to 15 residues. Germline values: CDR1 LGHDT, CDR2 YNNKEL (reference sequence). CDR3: CASSPLGTSVYEQYF. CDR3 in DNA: TGTGCCAGCAGCCCTTTGGGGACTAGCGTCTACGAGCAGTACTTC.